This is a list of T cell receptor beta chains from one sample in a study of T cells after yellow fever vaccination. TCRdb called the 5' RACE reads again in MiXCR, with one record for every CDR3 protein. The sample shows 300,000 to 350,000 distinct CDR3 sequences, approximately 4.2% of them seen only once. The sequences come from PBMCs, collected 5 days after the yellow fever booster vaccination. The receptors shown here come from a man between 18 and 29 years old who received the YFV17D yellow fever vaccine. CDR3s include the opening cysteine and the closing phenylalanine or tryptophan. The D gene is left open where the match is weak. The size field is filled for only some rows; it gives once, few, many or a size class.

j_call	v_call	d_call	clone_size	cdr3_nt	cdr3_aa
TRBJ1-1	TRBV7-2	TRBD1	-	TGTGCCAGCAGGACCGGCCAGCGGACAGGAGAAGCTTTCTTT	CASRTGQRTGEAFF
TRBJ2-1	TRBV7-9	TRBD2	-	TGTGCCAGCAGCTTACGGGGGGACGACAATGAGCAGTTCTTC	CASSLRGDDNEQFF
TRBJ2-2	TRBV5-1	-	-	TGCGCCAGCAGCGGGAGGTACACCGGGGAGCTGTTTTTT	CASSGRYTGELFF
TRBJ1-4	TRBV19	-	many	TGTGCCAGTAAGGAGGGGCGAAGACTGTTTTTT	CASKEGRRLFF
TRBJ2-1	TRBV6-5	TRBD1	few	TGTGCCAGCAGACTTACAGGGGGCATGGGTAATGAGCAGTTCTTC	CASRLTGGMGNEQFF
TRBJ2-5	TRBV4-1	TRBD1	many	TGCGCCAGCAGCCAAGCCCCGGGACAGGGCCTTTCGGAGACCCAGTACTTC	CASSQAPGQGLSETQYF
TRBJ1-6	TRBV25-1	-	-	TGTGCCAGCGGGGGTCCGGGAGAGAATAATTCACCCCTCCACTTT	CASGGPGENNSPLHF
TRBJ1-2	TRBV5-1	-	-	TGCGCCAGCAGAACCGGGACCTCACCCTCCGGCTACACCTTC	CASRTGTSPSGYTF
TRBJ2-1	TRBV24-1	-	few	TGTGCCACCAGTGACCTGGGCGGGGAGCAGTTCTTC	CATSDLGGEQFF
TRBJ1-2	TRBV7-2	-	-	TGTGCCAGCAGCTTAGTGGCCAACTATGGCTACACCTTC	CASSLVANYGYTF
TRBJ2-7	TRBV11-2	TRBD2	few	TGTGCCAGCAGCTCACGAGGGGTGCTAGCGGGGGTTCTATTCTACGAGCAGTACTTC	CASSSRGVLAGVLFYEQYF
TRBJ2-3	TRBV4-1	TRBD2	-	TGCGCCAGCAGCCAAGAATCTAGCGGGGGGGCCGGAGATACGCAGTATTTT	CASSQESSGGAGDTQYF
TRBJ2-5	TRBV5-4	TRBD2	few	TGTGCCAGCACCTCGCATGCGGGGGGGCCTCTGGAGACCCAGTACTTC	CASTSHAGGPLETQYF
TRBJ2-5	TRBV3-1	TRBD2	-	TGTGCCAGCAGCCAACGGACTAGGCAAGAGACCCAGTACTTC	CASSQRTRQETQYF
TRBJ1-2	TRBV5-1	-	-	TGCGCCAGCAGGTGGGGAGGGTACTATGGCTACACCTTC	CASRWGGYYGYTF
TRBJ1-2	TRBV12-3/TRBV12-4	-	-	TGTGCCAGCAGTTTCCCGGGAGGTGGGCATGGCTACACCTTC	CASSFPGGGHGYTF
TRBJ2-7	TRBV11-2	-	many	TGTGCCAGCAGCTTAGGAGGGCCCCGGGGCGAGCAGTACTTC	CASSLGGPRGEQYF
TRBJ2-5	TRBV5-1	TRBD1	many	TGCGCCAGCAGCTTGGGGGGAACAGGGGGCGGAGAGACCCAGTACTTC	CASSLGGTGGGETQYF
TRBJ1-3	TRBV6-5	-	-	TGTGCCAGCAGTCTCAGCGCAGGGCGGGTCGCTCCGGACACCATATATTTT	CASSLSAGRVAPDTIYF
TRBJ1-1	TRBV7-2	-	-	TGTGCCAGCAGCTTAGCGTTGGGAGGGGGCACTGAAGCTTTCTTT	CASSLALGGGTEAFF
TRBJ2-2	TRBV6-5	TRBD1	few	TGTGCCAGCAGGTCCGGGACAGGATGGAAAGGCGGGGAGCTGTTTTTT	CASRSGTGWKGGELFF
TRBJ2-1	TRBV12-3/TRBV12-4	-	-	TGTGCCAGCAGTTCGACTGCCGCCTACAATGAGCAGTTCTTC	CASSSTAAYNEQFF
TRBJ1-1	TRBV25-1	-	many	TGTGCCAGCAGTGACCCGGGACGAGGGAACACTGAAGCTTTCTTT	CASSDPGRGNTEAFF
TRBJ2-2	TRBV6-5	-	many	TGTGCCAGCAGACATCGCCGGGGGTCCACCGGGGAGCTGTTTTTT	CASRHRRGSTGELFF
TRBJ2-2	TRBV6-2/TRBV6-3	-	-	TGTGCCAGCAGTTATCCCCCTGGTCCTGCAAGGAGGAACACCGGGGAGCTGTTTTTT	CASSYPPGPARRNTGELFF
TRBJ2-1	TRBV28	-	-	TGTGCCAGCAGCCTGGACTACCATGAGCAGTTCTTC	CASSLDYHEQFF
TRBJ2-7	TRBV12-3/TRBV12-4	-	-	TGTGCCAGCAGTTTTTTCGTCGGCAGGGGCTACGAGCAGTACTTC	CASSFFVGRGYEQYF
TRBJ1-2	TRBV6-5	-	many	TGTGCCAGCAGTCGCAAGGCCCCTCCGGGGTTCTTC	CASSRKAPPGFF
TRBJ2-1	TRBV9	TRBD1	few	TGTGCCAGCAGCGCCAGGACAGGGTTAGGAGCCTACAATGAGCAGTTCTTC	CASSARTGLGAYNEQFF
TRBJ2-2	TRBV5-4	TRBD1	-	TGTGCCAGGAGCCTTGGGACAGGGGGCTTCACCGGGGAGCTGTTTTTT	CARSLGTGGFTGELFF
TRBJ1-5	TRBV4-1	TRBD1	few	TGCGCCAGCAGCCCCTACCAAAGACAGGGAGTTAATAGCAATCAGCCCCAGCATTTT	CASSPYQRQGVNSNQPQHF
TRBJ2-1	TRBV7-9	-	many	TGTGCCAGCAGCTTCGGTACCGCAAGGGGAGGTGAGCAGTTCTTC	CASSFGTARGGEQFF
TRBJ2-2	TRBV7-9	TRBD2	-	TGTGCCAGCAGCTTACTAGCGGGGCGGAACGGGGAGCTGTTTTTT	CASSLLAGRNGELFF
TRBJ2-3	TRBV7-9	TRBD2	-	TGTGCCAGCAGCTTTAGGAGCGGGAACACAGATACGCAGTATTTT	CASSFRSGNTDTQYF
TRBJ2-2	TRBV6-6	TRBD2	few	TGTGCCAGGATCGGGGGGGGGACCGGGGAGCTGTTTTTT	CARIGGGTGELFF
TRBJ2-1	TRBV5-4	TRBD2	many	TGTGCCAGCAGCCTTCGTGGAAGCGGGGGGGCAGATGAGCAGTTCTTC	CASSLRGSGGADEQFF
TRBJ1-2	TRBV6-5	-	few	TGTGCCGCATCCCGGGGTTCTACATATGGCTACACCTTC	CAASRGSTYGYTF
TRBJ2-7	TRBV7-2	TRBD2	-	TGTGCCAGCAGCTTAACAGCGGGGGGGACCGAGCAGTACTTC	CASSLTAGGTEQYF
TRBJ2-1	TRBV12-3/TRBV12-4	TRBD2	few	TGTGCCAGCAGCCCCCCGAGGGGACTAGTTAACAATGAGCAGTTCTTC	CASSPPRGLVNNEQFF
TRBJ2-2	TRBV24-1	-	many	TGTGCCACCAGTGATTCAGCCGGGGAGCTGTTTTTT	CATSDSAGELFF
TRBJ2-5	TRBV18	-	-	TGTGCCAGCTCACCAAGTCGCTCGGAGACCCAGTACTTC	CASSPSRSETQYF
TRBJ1-2	TRBV4-1	-	few	TGCGCCAGCAGCCAAGATCGGGGGCCTTATGGCTACACCTTC	CASSQDRGPYGYTF
TRBJ2-7	TRBV20-1	TRBD2	few	TGCAGTGCTACGGGACTAGCGAGCGAGCAGTACTTC	CSATGLASEQYF
TRBJ2-1	TRBV9	-	-	TGTGCCAGCAGCGTTTGGGACCCCCATGATGAGCAGTTCTTC	CASSVWDPHDEQFF